A single sample gave rise to the 17 T cell receptor beta chains below, sequenced in a study of blood T cell repertoires in COVID-19. The protocol was immunoSEQ multiplex PCR, while the TCRdb copy is restricted to in-frame clones and leaves out a portion. This table holds 110,000 to 150,000 clones, just over 85% found once. Sequencing was performed on peripheral blood. These receptors came from a woman aged 55-70 years with acute or convalescent COVID-19.

V usage is TRBV6-4 and J usage is TRBJ1-5; TRBD1 matches at 9 bases. The CDR3 runs 15 residues. In germline, CDR1 is MRHNA, CDR2 SNTAGT. V dropped 0 bases and J dropped 6; count of bases not matched to a gene: 3. CDR3: CASSDSQGASQPQHF. The CDR3 bases are TGTGCCAGCAGTGACTCACAGGGGGCTAGTCAGCCCCAGCATTTT.

This clone has just a few counts. One end of the junction fails to match germline, which may point to a read error. This chain uses TRBV7-7 with TRBJ2-1; 15 nucleotides agree with TRBD2. This CDR3 is built from 18 residues. Germline-derived CDR1 and CDR2 are SSHAT and FNYEAQ (reference sequence). In DNA form, the CDR3 reads TGTGCTAGCAGCTTAGCGGGAGGACTAGCGGGGGGGGAGGATGAGCAGTTCTTC. Its protein product is CASSLAGGLAGGEDEQFF. The full variable domain, with the rest looked up from reference TRBV7-7 and TRBJ2-1, is GAGVSQSPRYKVTKRGQDVTLRCDPISSHATLYWYQQALGQGPEFLTYFNYEAQPDKSGLPSDRFSAERPEGSISTLTIQRTEQRDSAMYRCASSLAGGLAGGEDEQFFGPGTRLTVL.

The DNA of the CDR3 is TGTGCCAGCAGTTACGGGACAGGGGGGAGCAATCAGCCCCAGCATTTT. It codes for CASSYGTGGSNQPQHF. The V and J genes are TRBV6-5 and TRBJ1-5; 11 bases are a match to TRBD1. Germline CDR1 reads MNHEY; CDR2 reads SVGAGI. V shed 2 bases and J 1 base; nucleotides not matched to a gene: 1. This CDR3 has 16 amino acids.

The chain is built from TRBV29-1 and TRBJ2-1, with unresolved D. The CDR3 length is 13 residues. With 7 bases removed from V and 7 bases from J, the gap between germline ends came to 17 bases. Germline V gene sequence: CDR1 SQVTM, CDR2 ANQGSEA. The chain's CDR3 is CSALSGYENEQFF. The CDR3 DNA reads as TGCAGCGCCCTATCCGGGTATGAAAATGAGCAGTTCTTC.

This sequence joins TRBV19 and TRBJ2-7; the match to TRBD2 covers 13 bases. The J segment lost 4 bases and the V segment lost 0 bases, leaving 12 bases of the junction unmatched. The CDR3 spans 19 residues. Per germline, CDR1 LNHDA and CDR2 SQIVND (reference sequence). The CDR3 nucleotides read TGTGCCAGTAGTATAGATGCCCCCCCCGGGACTAGCGGGGCTTACGAGCAGTACTTC. Residues: CASSIDAPPGTSGAYEQYF.

A single count supports this clone. The V gene is TRBV2, the J gene TRBJ2-1; 8 bases are a match to TRBD1. CDR1 and CDR2 (germline): SNHLY, FYNNEI. The CDR3 consists of 15 residues. V was pared by 6 bases and J by 7 bases, with 11 bases of the junction left unmatched. The CDR3 DNA sequence: TGTGCCAGCAGCAATAACCCAACAGGGGGGAATGAGCAGTTCTTC. Its protein product is CASSNNPTGGNEQFF. The entire variable domain, with the rest obtained from reference TRBV2 and TRBJ2-1, is as follows: EPEVTQTPSHQVTQMGQEVILRCVPISNHLYFYWYRQILGQKVEFLVSFYNNEISEKSEIFDDQFSVERPDGSNFTLKIRSTKLEDSAMYFCASSNNPTGGNEQFFGPGTRLTVL.

The chain combines TRBV9 with TRBJ1-1; D perhaps matches TRBD1 (6 bases). The CDR3 sequence is 14 residues long. V lost 2 bases to trimming and J lost 0 bases, with 8 bases between them. Germline CDR1 and CDR2: SGDLS and YYNGEE. The CDR3 region has the DNA TGTGCCAGCAGCGTGGGGACATTGAACACTGAAGCTTTCTTT. This codes for CASSVGTLNTEAFF.

The chain combines TRBV6-5 with TRBJ1-5, with D hard to call. The CDR3 is 13 amino acids. Germline loops: CDR1 MNHEY, CDR2 SVGAGI. Trimming shortened V by 2 bases and J by 1 base, and 3 bases separated the two germline ends. The CDR3, as DNA: TGTGCCAGCAGTTACCAGAGCAATCAGCCCCAGCATTTT. It is translated as CASSYQSNQPQHF.

J is TRBJ1-1 and V is TRBV7-9; 9 nucleotides line up with TRBD1. Losses at the gene ends were 11 bases for V and 10 bases for J; bases not matched to a gene: 17. The CDR3 has 14 residues. Germline-derived CDR1 and CDR2 are SEHNR and FQNEAQ (reference sequence). The CDR3 DNA follows: TGTGCCGGGGAAAGACAGGGGGAGGGTGTTCGAGCTTTCTTT. This gives the protein CAGERQGEGVRAFF. The variable domain in full, completed from reference TRBV7-9 and TRBJ1-1, reads DTGVSQNPRHKITKRGQNVTFRCDPISEHNRLYWYRQTLGQGPEFLTYFQNEAQLEKSRLLSDRFSAERPKGSFSTLEIQRTEQGDSAMYLCAGERQGEGVRAFFGQGTRLTVV.

The chain uses TRBV27 and TRBJ2-4, with D tentatively TRBD1 (7 bases). The CDR3 covers 19 residues. V lost 0 bases, J lost 0 bases, and 18 bases lay in between. Germline CDR1 reads MNHEY; CDR2 reads SMNVEV (reference sequence). The CDR3 sequence: CASSLSRQGGDIAKNIQYF. CDR3 bases: TGTGCCAGCAGTTTATCAAGACAGGGAGGTGATATAGCCAAAAACATTCAGTACTTC.

This sequence joins TRBV2 and TRBJ1-2; a possible D gene is TRBD1 (6 bases). The germline V and J ends were trimmed by 5 bases and 5 bases, with 18 bases remaining between them. CDR1 SNHLY and CDR2 FYNNEI come from the germline V gene. The CDR3 sequence is 15 residues long. The CDR3: CASSPQEGGWYGYTF. For the CDR3, the DNA is TGTGCCAGCAGTCCCCAGGAGGGGGGGTGGTATGGCTACACCTTC.

The rearrangement joins TRBV5-1 to TRBJ2-3; TRBD1 aligns across 7 bases. CDR1 SGHRS and CDR2 YFSETQ come from the germline V gene. After removal of 5 bases from V and 8 bases from J, the junction contained 11 bases not matched to a gene. The CDR3 extends over 14 amino acids. CDR3 protein: CASRPGTAYVTQYF. CDR3 nucleotide sequence: TGCGCCAGCAGGCCCGGGACAGCGTACGTTACGCAGTATTTT.

V is TRBV7-9 and J is TRBJ2-1; D uncertain. This CDR3 comprises 13 residues. Trimming took off 2 bases at V and 10 bases at J, with 12 bases between the two ends. Looked up from germline, CDR1 is SEHNR and CDR2 is FQNEAQ (reference sequence). CDR3 nucleotide sequence: TGTGCCAGCAGCTTAACAACCGTCACCGAGCAGTTCTTC. Its translation: CASSLTTVTEQFF.

The J gene is TRBJ2-5, the V gene TRBV9, with a weak D call TRBD2 (6 bases). The CDR3 spans 15 residues. Germline V gene lookup returns CDR1 SGDLS and CDR2 YYNGEE. The V and J ends lost 0 bases and 5 bases respectively, with 14 bases between them. CDR3 nucleotide sequence: TGTGCCAGCAGCGTAGGCCCTACCGGAGGGGAGACCCAGTACTTC. Its protein product is CASSVGPTGGETQYF.

The V gene is TRBV4-3, the J gene TRBJ1-4; D remains unclear. Germline V gives CDR1 LGHNA, CDR2 YSLEER. Trimming took off 1 base at V and 0 bases at J, with 9 bases between the two ends. The CDR3 has 16 residues. In nucleotides, the CDR3 is TGCGCCAGCAGCCAAGTAATCAGGCCAACTAATGAAAAACTGTTTTTT. It codes for CASSQVIRPTNEKLFF.

The genes are TRBV18 and TRBJ2-1; unclear D gene. Germline V gene sequence: CDR1 KGHSH, CDR2 LQKENI. The CDR3 is made up of 16 amino acids. The V gene lost 0 bases and the J gene lost 2 bases, with 11 bases spanning the gap. The CDR3 reads CASSPPVATAYNEQFF. CDR3 DNA: TGTGCCAGCTCACCACCGGTAGCTACCGCCTACAATGAGCAGTTCTTC.

The sample holds a few counts of this clone. CDR3 protein: CASSLGGQEDYGYTF. CDR3 sequence (DNA): TGTGCCAGCAGCTTAGGGGGACAGGAGGACTATGGCTACACCTTC. The V call is TRBV7-6, the J call TRBJ1-2; 8 bases map to TRBD1. Germline-derived CDR1 and CDR2 are SGHVS and FNYEAQ. This CDR3 has 15 amino acids. V gave up 1 base and J gave up 3 bases; unmatched junction bases: 4.